The rows below give T cell receptor beta chains drawn from one sample of a study of identical twins. TCRdb independently ran MiXCR on the 5' RACE reads; one entry per CDR3 protein. The sample holds about 700,000 distinct CDR3 sequences, around 5.7% seen once. Sample: naive T cells sorted from blood. These receptors originate from a man younger than 30 in good health. Each CDR3 is given with its conserved first and last residue. D genes are given only for firm matches. Clone size appears in some rows only: once, few, many, or a class for an expanded clone.

D	V	length	J	size	CDR3	DNA
-	TRBV10-3	11	TRBJ2-7	many	CAISGRYEQYF	TGTGCCATCAGCGGCCGCTACGAGCAGTACTTC
TRBD2	TRBV2	13	TRBJ2-7	many	CASRAGGRYEQYF	TGTGCCAGCAGGGCGGGGGGCCGGTACGAGCAGTACTTC
-	TRBV24-1	13	TRBJ2-7	many	CATRDEGTGEQYF	TGTGCCACCAGAGACGAGGGAACGGGAGAGCAGTACTTC
-	TRBV7-9	15	TRBJ2-1	-	CASGTWSGSYNEQFF	TGTGCCAGCGGAACGTGGAGTGGCTCCTACAATGAGCAGTTCTTC
-	TRBV3-1	13	TRBJ1-1	-	CASSYGTRAGAFF	TGTGCCAGCAGCTACGGGACACGGGCTGGCGCTTTCTTT
-	TRBV28	11	TRBJ2-7	many	CASSPLNEQYF	TGTGCCAGCAGTCCCTTGAACGAGCAGTACTTC
-	TRBV12-3/TRBV12-4	13	TRBJ2-7	many	CASSRDGPYEQYF	TGTGCCAGCAGTCGGGACGGACCCTACGAGCAGTACTTC
TRBD2	TRBV29-1	14	TRBJ2-1	few	CSVEGTSGGNEQFF	TGCAGCGTTGAGGGGACTAGCGGGGGCAATGAGCAGTTCTTC
-	TRBV29-1	14	TRBJ1-1	many	CSVVGQIMNTEAFF	TGCAGCGTTGTTGGACAGATCATGAACACTGAAGCTTTCTTT
-	TRBV7-9	14	TRBJ2-3	-	CASSWQGRTDTQYF	TGTGCCAGCAGCTGGCAGGGGAGGACAGATACGCAGTATTTT
-	TRBV4-1	16	TRBJ1-5	few	CASSQDPGVGNQPQHF	TGCGCCAGCAGCCAAGATCCCGGGGTTGGGAATCAGCCCCAGCATTTT
-	TRBV12-3/TRBV12-4	16	TRBJ1-5	-	CASSFQSGPDNQPQRF	TGTGCCAGCAGTTTCCAGTCGGGCCCAGACAATCAGCCCCAGCGTTTT
TRBD1	TRBV10-2	13	TRBJ2-1	many	CASSAWTGMEQFF	TGCGCCAGCAGTGCCTGGACAGGCATGGAGCAGTTCTTC
TRBD2	TRBV3-1	19	TRBJ2-1	-	CASSPSGTSALGAYNEQFF	TGTGCCAGCAGCCCCTCCGGGACTAGCGCCCTGGGGGCCTACAATGAGCAGTTCTTC
-	TRBV7-9	13	TRBJ1-1	once	CATGGGKNTEAFF	TGTGCCACCGGGGGAGGCAAGAACACTGAAGCTTTCTTT
-	TRBV30	12	TRBJ2-1	-	CAWAQLGSGQFF	TGTGCCTGGGCACAACTAGGGTCGGGGCAGTTCTTC
-	TRBV5-4	14	TRBJ2-7	-	CASSPGPEGYEQYF	TGTGCCAGCAGCCCCGGACCAGAGGGATACGAGCAGTACTTC
-	TRBV7-9	14	TRBJ2-7	many	CASSLTEVGYEQYF	TGTGCCAGCAGCTTAACGGAGGTGGGCTACGAGCAGTACTTC
-	TRBV5-1	14	TRBJ2-7	few	CASSLAGLSYEQYF	TGCGCCAGCAGCTTGGCTGGTCTCTCCTACGAGCAGTACTTC
-	TRBV12-3/TRBV12-4	15	TRBJ2-1	many	CASSFYLDRANEQFF	TGTGCCAGCAGTTTCTATCTAGACAGAGCTAATGAGCAGTTCTTC
TRBD2	TRBV29-1	14	TRBJ2-5	many	CSVEAGGTQETQYF	TGCAGCGTTGAAGCGGGAGGGACGCAAGAGACCCAGTACTTC
-	TRBV7-9	12	TRBJ1-1	many	CASSLPGHRAFF	TGTGCCAGCAGCTTGCCGGGACATCGCGCTTTCTTT
-	TRBV12-3/TRBV12-4	13	TRBJ1-5	many	CASAPGVNQPQHF	TGTGCCAGCGCCCCGGGGGTCAATCAGCCCCAGCATTTT
TRBD1	TRBV28	14	TRBJ2-7	many	CASSPGTETYEQYF	TGTGCCAGCAGTCCCGGGACAGAGACCTACGAGCAGTACTTC
-	TRBV15	12	TRBJ2-1	few	CATRGGGSEQFF	TGTGCCACCAGGGGTGGGGGGTCAGAGCAGTTCTTC
-	TRBV25-1	16	TRBJ1-1	few	CASGESWGKVGERAFF	TGTGCCAGCGGGGAGTCTTGGGGTAAGGTGGGGGAAAGAGCTTTCTTT
-	TRBV5-1	14	TRBJ2-3	few	CASSLPQAEDTQYF	TGCGCCAGCAGCTTGCCGCAGGCTGAAGATACGCAGTATTTT
TRBD2	TRBV19	19	TRBJ2-2	few	CASSMRGLGAALNTGELFF	TGTGCCAGTAGTATGAGGGGACTAGGGGCGGCCCTGAACACCGGGGAGCTGTTTTTT
-	TRBV5-6	13	TRBJ1-5	many	CASSLGGIQPQHF	TGTGCCAGCAGCTTAGGGGGGATACAGCCCCAGCATTTT
-	TRBV29-1	13	TRBJ2-7	-	CSVGLDRFYEQYF	TGCAGCGTTGGTCTAGACAGGTTCTACGAGCAGTACTTC
TRBD2	TRBV11-2	16	TRBJ2-5	few	CASRPTSGRAGETQYF	TGTGCCAGCAGACCCACTAGCGGGAGGGCCGGAGAGACCCAGTACTTC
TRBD2	TRBV28	18	TRBJ2-1	many	CASSSGLAGGSSYNEQFF	TGTGCCAGCAGCTCGGGACTAGCGGGAGGGAGCTCCTACAATGAGCAGTTCTTC
TRBD2	TRBV5-6	15	TRBJ2-3	few	CASSLVTSTTDTQYF	TGTGCCAGCAGCTTAGTGACTAGCACCACAGATACGCAGTATTTT
-	TRBV19	16	TRBJ2-1	-	CASSIRGRGLYNEQFF	TGTGCCAGTAGTATTAGAGGCAGGGGACTCTACAATGAGCAGTTCTTC
TRBD2	TRBV2	11	TRBJ2-1	many	CASYSGNEQFF	TGTGCCAGCTATAGCGGGAATGAGCAGTTCTTC
-	TRBV29-1	12	TRBJ1-1	many	CSVSGGGTEAFF	TGCAGCGTTTCAGGAGGGGGCACTGAAGCTTTCTTT
-	TRBV20-1	12	TRBJ2-5	few	CSATGPQETQYF	TGCAGTGCTACCGGGCCACAAGAGACCCAGTACTTC
TRBD1	TRBV29-1	15	TRBJ2-2	many	CSARGDSTLFGELFF	TGCAGCGCCCGAGGGGACAGTACGCTTTTCGGGGAGCTGTTTTTT
TRBD2	TRBV27	16	TRBJ2-1	many	CASSLGDYSSYNEQFF	TGTGCCAGCAGTTTAGGGGACTACAGCTCCTACAATGAGCAGTTCTTC
-	TRBV12-3/TRBV12-4	13	TRBJ2-7	-	CASSLGRRGEQYF	TGTGCCAGCAGTTTAGGTCGACGGGGCGAGCAGTACTTC
-	TRBV27	13	TRBJ2-1	many	CASSLRGFGEQFF	TGTGCCAGCAGTTTACGAGGGTTCGGTGAGCAGTTCTTC
-	TRBV20-1	15	TRBJ2-7	-	CSARDLGRMGSEQYF	TGCAGTGCTAGAGATCTTGGCAGGATGGGTTCCGAGCAGTACTTC
-	TRBV15	14	TRBJ1-4	many	CATGRGNTNEKLFF	TGTGCCACCGGTAGGGGGAACACTAATGAAAAACTGTTTTTT
-	TRBV5-5	16	TRBJ2-7	-	CASSLVGGGGTYEQYF	TGTGCCAGCAGCTTGGTGGGGGGTGGGGGGACCTACGAGCAGTACTTC
-	TRBV9	14	TRBJ2-7	-	CASSAGGQGNEQYF	TGTGCCAGCAGCGCCGGGGGCCAGGGAAACGAGCAGTACTTC
-	TRBV6-1	13	TRBJ2-5	few	CASSGGLGETQYF	TGTGCCAGCAGTGGGGGGCTGGGGGAGACCCAGTACTTC